The 26 T cell receptor beta chains in this list originate from one sample, sequenced in a study of cytomegalovirus exposure and HLA in healthy donors (dated by TCRdb to about 2017). The library was built by means of the immunoSEQ multiplex PCR assay. A mixture of 60 forward primers for TCR Vbeta segments and 13 reverse primers for TCR Jbeta segments was used in the multiplex PCR. TCRdb's version of the immuneACCESS table is confined to in-frame rearrangements and falls short of the full clone set. An unresolved V gene accounts for under half of the shortfall where checked; the remainder is of unknown origin. The sample table lists over 200,000 clones, 70% to 85% of them with a count of one. The leading ten clones occupy 3% to 4% of the sample. Source material: PBMCs. The source is a male donor in good health and CMV-seronegative.

This clone was counted a few times. The gene calls are TRBV7-3 and TRBJ1-5; TRBD1 aligns across 7 bases. The length of the CDR3 is 14 residues. The J segment lost 2 bases and the V segment lost 5 bases, leaving 3 bases of the junction unmatched. From germline, CDR1 is SGHTA and CDR2 FQGTGA. This CDR3 is CASSPTGGNQPQHF. CDR3 coding DNA: TGTGCCAGCAGCCCCACAGGGGGCAATCAGCCCCAGCATTTT. Together with reference TRBV7-3 and TRBJ1-5, the CDR3 gives the full variable domain: GAGVSQTPSNKVTEKGKYVELRCDPISGHTALYWYRQSLGQGPEFLIYFQGTGAADDSGLPNDRFFAVRPEGSVSTLKIQRTERGDSAVYLCASSPTGGNQPQHFGDGTRLSIL.

J is TRBJ1-1 and V is TRBV6-5; 7 bases agree with TRBD1. The germline CDR1 and CDR2 sequences are MNHEY and SVGAGI. There are 14 residues in the CDR3. V shed 6 bases and J 7 bases; nucleotides not matched to a gene: 11. The CDR3 DNA reads as TGTGCCAGCAGAGCCGAGGGACAGACGTTTGAAGCTTTCTTT. It codes for CASRAEGQTFEAFF.

The genes are TRBV7-2 and TRBJ2-7; possible D gene TRBD1, 6 bases. Germline CDR1 and CDR2: SGHTA and FQGNSA. The CDR3 runs to 16 residues. Trimming took 3 bases from V and 5 from J, leaving 20 bases between them. The CDR3, as DNA: TGTGCCAGCAGCTTCACCCTGTGGTACAGGGACCACGAGCAGTACTTC. Its protein is CASSFTLWYRDHEQYF. Using reference TRBV7-2 and TRBJ2-7 for the parts outside the CDR3, the full variable domain is GAGVSQSPSNKVTEKGKDVELRCDPISGHTALYWYRQSLGQGLEFLIYFQGNSAPDKSGLPSDRFSAERTGGSVSTLTIQRTQQEDSAVYLCASSFTLWYRDHEQYFGPGTRLTVT.

This clone was recorded a few times. CDR3 region: CASSLRAGELFF. The CDR3 nucleotides are TGTGCCAGCAGCCTCAGGGCCGGGGAGCTGTTTTTT. This chain connects TRBV7-6 to TRBJ2-2; possibly TRBD1 for D (5 bases). Trimming cost V 5 bases and J 6 bases, with 7 bases left between them. The germline V gene encodes CDR1 SGHVS and CDR2 FNYEAQ. This CDR3 comprises 12 residues.

A few counts support this clone. The gene calls are TRBV19 and TRBJ1-5; D is unresolved. The germline V gene has CDR1 LNHDA and CDR2 SQIVND (reference sequence). The length of the CDR3 is 14 residues. Trimming cost V 1 base and J 7 bases, with 11 bases left between them. CDR3 bases: TGTGCCAGTAGTATAGGGGCTCCCAGCCAGCCCCAGCATTTT. It codes for CASSIGAPSQPQHF.

The table lists this clone with a few counts. J is TRBJ1-5 and V is TRBV10-2, with D tentatively TRBD1 (5 bases). This CDR3 has 15 residues. Looked up from germline, CDR1 is WSHSY and CDR2 is SAAADI. The V gene lost 2 bases and the J gene lost 2 bases, with 10 bases spanning the gap. The CDR3 protein is CASSEQGGGNQPQHF. As DNA, the CDR3 is TGCGCCAGCAGTGAGCAGGGAGGTGGCAATCAGCCCCAGCATTTT.

The rearrangement joins TRBV19 to TRBJ2-5, with 12 bases that match TRBD1. The DNA end is more similar to TRBJ2-7, so the J call may be wrong. CDR1 and CDR2 (germline): LNHDA, SQIVND (reference sequence). The length of the CDR3 is 16 residues. CDR3 sequence (DNA): TGTGCCAGTAGTATCCCCCGGAGGGACAGGGGGCACGAGCAGTACTTC. Protein sequence: CASSIPRRDRGHEQYF.

This clone was seen only a few times. The chain links TRBV2 to TRBJ2-3; TRBD2 might be the D (5 bases). V lost 7 bases, J lost 7 bases, and 15 bases lay in between. In germline, CDR1 is SNHLY, CDR2 FYNNEI. The CDR3 spans 13 residues. This CDR3 reads CASNSDIKNTQYF. The CDR3 DNA reads TGTGCCAGCAATAGCGACATTAAAAATACGCAGTATTTT.

This sequence joins TRBV5-1 and TRBJ2-7; the D is unclear. Germline V CDR1 and CDR2: SGHRS, YFSETQ. The CDR3 is 13 amino acids. Between the trimmed V and J ends, which lost 5 bases and 3 bases, there was a span of 12 bases. The CDR3 region is CASRQITNYEQYF. The CDR3 nucleotides are TGCGCCAGCAGACAGATAACAAACTACGAGCAGTACTTC.

In this sample, this clone turned up once. The chain uses TRBV27 and TRBJ1-1; D perhaps matches TRBD1 (6 bases). V lost 4 bases, J lost 9 bases, and 21 bases lay in between. Germline assignment: CDR1 MNHEY and CDR2 SMNVEV (reference sequence). This CDR3 comprises 15 residues. The CDR3 DNA reads as TGTGCCAGCAGTTCCGGACAGATCGGTGCCTATAAAGCTTTCTTT. This codes for CASSSGQIGAYKAFF.

CDR3 nucleotide sequence: TGCAGCGTTGAAGAGCTACAGCGGGGATACAATGAGCAGTTCTTC. It codes for CSVEELQRGYNEQFF. The J gene is TRBJ2-1, the V gene TRBV29-1; 7 bases are shared with TRBD2. The CDR3 runs to 15 residues. Germline V lookup: CDR1 SQVTM, CDR2 ANQGSEA. The V and J ends lost 0 bases and 4 bases, in that order; junction bases with no gene match: 6.

Only a few counts were recorded for this clone. V and J are TRBV7-6 and TRBJ1-5; D gene uncertain. Germline V gene sequence: CDR1 SGHVS, CDR2 FNYEAQ. The CDR3 consists of 13 residues. V shed 1 base and J shed 4 bases, with 5 bases lying between them. In nucleotides, the CDR3 is TGTGCCAGCAGCTTAGGAGTGAATCAGCCCCAGCATTTT. It encodes CASSLGVNQPQHF.

The DNA of the CDR3 is TGTGCCAGCTCACCAGCAGTAAACTATGGCTACACCTTC. Its protein product is CASSPAVNYGYTF. The V call is TRBV18, the J call TRBJ1-2; D unclear. This CDR3 has 13 residues. Trimming stripped 2 bases from V and 2 bases from J, with 6 bases between. Germline V lookup: CDR1 KGHSH, CDR2 LQKENI. Full variable domain (remainder filled in from reference TRBV18 and TRBJ1-2): NAGVMQNPRHLVRRRGQEARLRCSPMKGHSHVYWYRQLPEEGLKFMVYLQKENIIDESGMPKERFSAEFPKEGPSILRIQQVVRGDSAAYFCASSPAVNYGYTFGSGTRLTVV.

V is TRBV18 and J is TRBJ2-3; unclear D gene. Per germline, CDR1 KGHSH and CDR2 LQKENI. The CDR3 extends over 16 amino acids. Between the trimmed V and J ends, which lost 1 base and 5 bases, there was a span of 16 bases. Here the CDR3 reads CASSPRSQVVRDTQYF. In nucleotides, the CDR3 is TGTGCCAGCTCACCACGTTCCCAGGTTGTAAGAGATACGCAGTATTTT. Variable domain in full (rest from reference TRBV18 and TRBJ2-3): NAGVMQNPRHLVRRRGQEARLRCSPMKGHSHVYWYRQLPEEGLKFMVYLQKENIIDESGMPKERFSAEFPKEGPSILRIQQVVRGDSAAYFCASSPRSQVVRDTQYFGPGTRLTVL.

J is TRBJ2-7 and V is TRBV14; TRBD2 agrees at 9 bases. The CDR3 loop spans 14 amino acids. Germline V gene sequence: CDR1 SGHDN, CDR2 FVKESK. The V segment lost 4 bases and the J segment 5 bases; nucleotides outside the gene matches: 6. CDR3 nucleotide sequence: TGTGCCAGCAGCCCAGGGGGACTAGCAAACGAGCAGTACTTC. Translated, it gives CASSPGGLANEQYF.

V usage is TRBV7-9 and J usage is TRBJ1-1, with unresolved D. The CDR3 has 12 residues. The ends were cut back, 5 bases at V and 4 bases at J, with 8 bases in the middle. Germline CDR1 reads SEHNR; CDR2 reads FQNEAQ (reference sequence). CDR3 sequence: CASSPGSTEAFF. The CDR3 nucleotides are TGTGCCAGCAGCCCCGGGAGCACTGAAGCTTTCTTT.

The chain combines TRBV11-2 with TRBJ2-1; D not resolved. In germline, CDR1 is SGHAT, CDR2 FQNNGV. The CDR3 runs 11 residues. V lost 1 base to trimming and J lost 9 bases, with 4 bases between them. The CDR3 loop is CASSLASEQFF. CDR3 bases: TGTGCCAGCAGCTTAGCATCTGAGCAGTTCTTC. Combining the CDR3 with reference TRBV11-2 and TRBJ2-1 gives the whole variable domain EAGVAQSPRYKIIEKRQSVAFWCNPISGHATLYWYQQILGQGPKLLIQFQNNGVVDDSQLPKDRFSAERLKGVDSTLKIQPAKLEDSAVYLCASSLASEQFFGPGTRLTVL.

This clone was observed once. This chain joins TRBV7-9 and TRBJ1-5, with TRBD1 matching over 7 bases. CDR1 and CDR2 from the germline V gene are SEHNR and FQNEAQ (reference sequence). V dropped 5 bases and J dropped 0; count of bases not matched to a gene: 7. There are 16 residues in the CDR3. DNA for the CDR3: TGTGCCAGCAGCCGGACAGGCCGGAATAGCAATCAGCCCCAGCATTTT. As protein: CASSRTGRNSNQPQHF.

The V call is TRBV28, the J call TRBJ2-2, with D possibly TRBD1 on 5 matching bases. Germline V CDR1 and CDR2: MDHEN, SYDVKM. The germline V and J ends were trimmed by 3 bases and 6 bases, with 8 bases remaining between them. This CDR3 comprises 13 residues. CDR3 protein: CASSFLGPGELFF. CDR3 sequence (DNA): TGTGCCAGCAGTTTTCTGGGGCCCGGGGAGCTGTTTTTT.

Comment on this clone: One end of the junction varies from germline; a read error may be responsible. The chain combines TRBV5-1 with TRBJ2-7; D possibly corresponds to TRBD1 (5 bases). Germline CDR1 SGHRS, CDR2 YFSETQ. The CDR3 loop spans 13 amino acids. As DNA, the CDR3 is TGTGCCAGCAGCGCAGGGTACGCCTACGAGCAGTACTTC. Its protein product is CASSAGYAYEQYF.

The chain employs TRBV2 and TRBJ2-1; 9 bases align to TRBD1. The CDR3 is 15 amino acids. The trim removed 4 bases at V and 2 bases at J, leaving 3 bases unmatched. Germline loops: CDR1 SNHLY, CDR2 FYNNEI. CDR3 in DNA: TGTGCCAGCAGTGGGGGACAGGGAGCCTACAATGAGCAGTTCTTC. Encoded protein: CASSGGQGAYNEQFF.

The rearrangement links TRBV9 to TRBJ1-1; D perhaps matches TRBD1 (6 bases). V was trimmed by 3 bases and J by 7 bases, leaving 10 bases between them. This CDR3 spans 12 amino acids. Germline V gives CDR1 SGDLS, CDR2 YYNGEE. In DNA form, the CDR3 reads TGTGCCAGCAGCGGACCGACAGGTGAAGCTTTCTTT. Its protein product is CASSGPTGEAFF.

The chain joins TRBV6-5 to TRBJ1-2; D might be TRBD1 (6 bases). With 4 bases removed from V and 3 bases from J, the gap between germline ends came to 12 bases. Germline CDR1 is MNHEY and CDR2 is SVGAGI. The CDR3 length is 14 residues. The CDR3 loop is CASSSQTGDYGYTF. CDR3 DNA: TGTGCCAGCAGTTCCCAGACAGGCGACTATGGCTACACCTTC.

The table lists this clone with a few counts. CDR3 residues: CASTLQGNRGEQYF. Here the CDR3 DNA reads TGTGCCAGCACCCTACAGGGTAACCGGGGCGAGCAGTACTTC. The V gene is TRBV28, the J gene TRBJ2-7; the D gene is possibly TRBD1 (6 bases). V was cut by 7 bases and J by 6 bases, with 19 bases left in between. The V gene's germline CDR1 is MDHEN and CDR2 SYDVKM. This CDR3 is 14 amino acids long.

This clone occurred a few times. The chain recombines TRBV28 with TRBJ1-1, with D unresolved. V was trimmed by 5 bases and J by 6 bases, leaving 19 bases between them. The CDR3 loop spans 15 amino acids. Germline V gene data show CDR1 as MDHEN and CDR2 as SYDVKM. The CDR3 DNA follows: TGTGCCAGCAGTCCCCGAGGTCTTGGGAGGGCTGAAGCTTTCTTT. Protein: CASSPRGLGRAEAFF.

The CDR3: CASTATGTEEQYF. The CDR3 nucleotides are TGTGCCAGTACCGCAACCGGGACTGAAGAGCAGTACTTC. V usage is TRBV19 and J usage is TRBJ2-7; TRBD2 is a possible D gene (6 bases). V was pared by 7 bases and J by 7 bases, with 17 bases between. Germline V gene lookup returns CDR1 LNHDA and CDR2 SQIVND (reference sequence). The CDR3 length is 13 residues.